This T cell receptor (beta chain) was captured in a study of T cell clonotyping in hematopoietic cell transplantation. Notes on the study in general: Pathologically expanded recipient clonotypes increased progressively from day 30 to day 180 as diversity fell. At the given depth, recipient repertoires were over 97% de novo clonotypes. Cells were unsorted, so CD4 and CD8 contributions were not separated.

Produced via immunoSEQ multiplex PCR; TCRdb's table is partial and in-frame only. The table lists 15,000 to 20,000 clones, around 85% of them singletons. Worth noting for this clone: The antigen is unknown.

What was sequenced was peripheral blood mononuclear cells. The sequence was collected from a woman aged 40 to 49 in good health. Some clones in this sample may be carry-over from other donors' samples.

The CDR3 region has the DNA TGTGCCAGCAGCTGGCGGAACACCGGGGAGCTGTTTTTT. Its translation is CASSWRNTGELFF. The chain combines TRBV9 with TRBJ2-2, with D unresolved. CDR1 is SGDLS, CDR2 YYNGEE, per germline. V gave up 4 bases and J gave up 1 base, with 5 bases separating them. This CDR3 is built from 13 residues.